The 25 T cell receptor beta chains given below trace back to one sample, sequenced in a study of early T cells in non-severe SARS-CoV-2 infection (dated by TCRdb to the early 2020s). Library construction relied on 5' RACE. The data were produced on a NextSeq 500. TCRdb redid the processing of the public reads, applying fastp at Q25 and MiXCR, and retained in-frame beta chains. When rows share a CDR3 protein, they turn into one entry using the most common DNA and genes. For this sample there are roughly 63,000 distinct CDR3 sequences; 13% appear just once. Clones ranked in the top ten supply about 4.7% of the sample. The sequenced material came from whole blood. These TCRs come from an adult who was a healthcare worker with PCR-confirmed SARS-CoV-2 infection or an uninfected control (not recorded which).

This clonotype was seen ten or more times. The chain is built from TRBV12-3 or TRBV12-4 and TRBJ1-1; tentatively, D is TRBD1 (5 bases). This CDR3 is 13 amino acids long. The V end was cut by 6 bases, the J end by 3 bases, with 11 bases between. CDR3 amino acids: CASRDSGYTEAFF. DNA for the CDR3: TGTGCCAGCAGAGATTCAGGGTACACTGAAGCTTTCTTT.

This clonotype showed up many times. The chain links TRBV7-9 to TRBJ2-7; perhaps TRBD2 as D (7 bases). CDR3 length: 14 residues. The germline V gene encodes CDR1 SEHNR and CDR2 FQNEAQ (reference sequence). V was cut by 4 bases and J by 5 bases, with 15 bases left in between. The CDR3 coding sequence is TGTGCCAGCAGCTCGGGGGGCGTAACCCACGAGCAGTACTTC. Amino acid sequence: CASSSGGVTHEQYF.

In its sample, this clonotype was seen a few times. The chain recombines TRBV4-3 with TRBJ2-2, with TRBD1 matching over 11 bases. With 0 bases clipped from V and 5 bases from J, the junction kept 5 bases outside the gene matches. The germline V gene encodes CDR1 LGHNA and CDR2 YSLEER. The CDR3 runs 17 residues. CDR3 amino acids: CASSQETGTGGTGELFF. In DNA, the CDR3 is TGCGCCAGCAGCCAAGAAACCGGGACAGGGGGAACCGGGGAGCTGTTTTTT.

This clonotype was seen more than once but under ten times. The V gene is TRBV9, the J gene TRBJ2-2; TRBD2 matches 11 bases. The CDR3 has 15 residues. Germline V gene sequence: CDR1 SGDLS, CDR2 YYNGEE. With V trimmed by 4 bases and J by 5 bases, 4 bases remained unmatched. CDR3 in amino acids: CASSPGTSGTGELFF. The CDR3 bases are TGTGCCAGCAGCCCCGGGACTAGCGGTACCGGGGAGCTGTTTTTT.

This clonotype was observed at least ten times. V usage is TRBV27 and J usage is TRBJ2-1; no clear D gene. Per germline, CDR1 MNHEY and CDR2 SMNVEV (reference sequence). This CDR3 has 13 amino acids. V was pared by 8 bases and J by 4 bases, with 12 bases between. CDR3 coding DNA: TGTGCCAGCCGCCCTGCGGTATACAATGAGCAGTTCTTC. This translates into CASRPAVYNEQFF.

This clonotype was seen ten or more times. This chain links TRBV5-1 with TRBJ1-4; TRBD1 might be the D (6 bases). The V end lost 4 bases, the J end lost 8 bases, and 18 bases lay between the germline ends. CDR3 length: 15 amino acids. Germline V gives CDR1 SGHRS, CDR2 YFSETQ. CDR3 sequence reads: CASSSGTLGREKLFF. CDR3 bases: TGCGCCAGCAGCAGCGGGACATTAGGACGAGAAAAACTGTTTTTT.

As concerns this clonotype: Given a much more abundant clone one base away, this may be a read error. This likely comes from a read error, as the CDR3 has no conserved phenylalanine or tryptophan at its end. Because the CDR3's place on the DNA is in doubt, the DNA is left out and the CDR3 is given as listed by TCRdb. This CDR3 reads CASSKDDRDNEQFI. This chain uses TRBV21-1 with TRBJ2-1. TRBV21-1 is labeled a pseudogene. The CDR3 is 14 residues long, ends included.

Ten or more counts support this clonotype. The J gene is TRBJ2-7, the V gene TRBV5-5, with a weak D call TRBD1 (5 bases). The CDR3 is made up of 16 amino acids. Germline CDR1 and CDR2: SGHKS and YYEKEE (reference sequence). V was trimmed by 0 bases and J by 0 bases, leaving 13 bases between them. CDR3 nucleotides: TGTGCCAGCAGCTTGGTTAGGGGCCACCTCTCCTACGAGCAGTACTTC. Translation: CASSLVRGHLSYEQYF.

This clonotype was seen a few times. The J gene is TRBJ1-6, the V gene TRBV20-1, with D possibly matching TRBD1 (5 bases). This CDR3 contains 15 residues. In germline, CDR1 is DFQATT, CDR2 SNEGSKA (reference sequence). The V gene lost 5 bases and the J gene lost 7 bases, with 18 bases spanning the gap. The CDR3 sequence: CSAQSGLGGNSPLHF. The CDR3 DNA reads as TGCAGTGCTCAAAGCGGTCTTGGGGGAAATTCACCCCTCCACTTT.

The V call is TRBV7-3, the J call TRBJ2-3; D might be TRBD1 or TRBD2, each matching 5 bases. The CDR3 has 17 amino acids. V was shortened by 1 base and J by 3 bases, with 17 bases between the two germline ends. Germline CDR1 reads SGHTA; CDR2 reads FQGTGA. Here the CDR3 reads CASSLKGDPRGTDTQYF. The CDR3 bases are TGTGCCAGCAGCTTAAAAGGGGACCCTAGAGGGACAGATACGCAGTATTTT.

The chain recombines TRBV6-5 with TRBJ1-4; 8 bases align to TRBD1. Germline-derived CDR1 and CDR2 are MNHEY and SVGAGI. CDR3 length: 14 residues. V lost 6 bases, J lost 9 bases, and 9 bases stayed unmatched. CDR3 sequence reads: CASSSQGVFKKLFF. Here the CDR3 DNA reads TGTGCCAGCAGCTCACAGGGGGTTTTTAAAAAACTGTTTTTT.

This clonotype appeared many times. V usage is TRBV4-3 and J usage is TRBJ2-2; D is uncertain. CDR3 length: 14 residues. Germline-derived CDR1 and CDR2 are LGHNA and YSLEER. V dropped 6 bases and J dropped 3 bases, with 11 bases sitting between them. In DNA form, the CDR3 reads TGCGCCAGCAGGGCCGGGTCCTACACCGGGGAGCTGTTTTTT. Translated, it gives CASRAGSYTGELFF.

In its sample, this clonotype was seen a few times. This chain uses TRBV6-5 with TRBJ2-7; D possibly matches TRBD1 or TRBD2 (5 bases each). This CDR3 is 13 amino acids long. CDR1 MNHEY and CDR2 SVGAGI come from the germline V gene. V was clipped by 5 bases and J by 5 bases, with 13 bases between them. CDR3 nucleotide sequence: TGTGCCAGCAGTCCCGGAAAGGGACACGAGCAGTACTTC. Translating gives CASSPGKGHEQYF.

The J gene is TRBJ2-7, the V gene TRBV20-1; D unresolved. CDR3 length: 9 residues. Looked up from germline, CDR1 is DFQATT and CDR2 is SNEGSKA (reference sequence). The CDR3 sequence is CSVAYEQYF. CDR3 DNA sequence: TGCAGCGTCGCCTACGAGCAGTACTTC.

In this sample, this clonotype turned up many times. The chain carries TRBV20-1 and TRBJ2-5; perhaps TRBD2 as D (6 bases). With 1 base removed from V and 5 bases from J, the gap between germline ends came to 20 bases. The CDR3 totals 16 residues. Looked up from germline, CDR1 is DFQATT and CDR2 is SNEGSKA (reference sequence). CDR3 sequence: CSARGRGRQGSETQYF. The DNA for the CDR3 is TGCAGTGCTAGAGGGCGAGGGAGGCAGGGCAGTGAGACCCAGTACTTC.

This clonotype was seen repeatedly, ten times or more. The genes are TRBV25-1 and TRBJ2-1; D is uncertain. The length of the CDR3 is 15 residues. Trimming took off 5 bases at V and 7 bases at J, with 18 bases between the two ends. The germline V gene has CDR1 MGHDK and CDR2 SYGVNS. CDR3 DNA: TGTGCCAGCAGTCCAACAGCTGACAAAGGGAATGAGCAGTTCTTC. This sequence encodes CASSPTADKGNEQFF.

CDR3 DNA: TGTGCCAGCACGGGGACACCCTACAATGAGCAGTTCTTC. Translating gives CASTGTPYNEQFF. The J gene is TRBJ2-1, the V gene TRBV28, with TRBD1 as a possible D gene (6 bases). CDR1 is MDHEN, CDR2 SYDVKM, per germline. The CDR3 loop spans 13 amino acids. V lost 7 bases and J 2 bases, leaving 9 bases between the germline ends.

This clonotype was detected many times. The chain couples TRBV6-5 to TRBJ2-6; 7 bases map to TRBD2. CDR3 size: 15 residues. The V gene's germline CDR1 is MNHEY and CDR2 SVGAGI. Trimming at V came to 4 bases and at J to 4 bases, leaving 4 bases not matched to a gene. CDR3 protein: CASSSGGPGANVLTF. CDR3 nucleotide sequence: TGTGCCAGCAGTTCGGGGGGACCCGGGGCCAACGTCCTGACTTTC.

This clonotype was found many times. CDR3 region: CASPGGYHGYTF. CDR3 coding DNA: TGTGCCAGCCCCGGGGGGTACCATGGCTACACCTTC. This chain connects TRBV12-3 or TRBV12-4 to TRBJ1-2; weak D call: TRBD1 (5 bases). This CDR3 is built from 12 residues. V dropped 8 bases and J dropped 6 bases, with 13 bases sitting between them.

This clonotype was counted many times. This chain connects TRBV6-1 to TRBJ2-6, with 7 positions matching TRBD1. The germline V gene encodes CDR1 MNHNS and CDR2 SASEGT. The CDR3 has 18 residues. V was clipped by 2 bases and J by 1 base; unmatched bases: 8. The chain's CDR3 is CASSEKDREFSGANVLTF. In DNA, the CDR3 is TGTGCCAGCAGTGAAAAAGACAGGGAGTTTTCTGGGGCCAACGTCCTGACTTTC.

This clonotype has only a few counts. The CDR3 loop is CSAKGLGGHEQFF. CDR3 nucleotides: TGCAGCGCCAAAGGACTAGGAGGCCATGAGCAGTTCTTC. The V and J genes are TRBV29-1 and TRBJ2-1, with 7 bases identical to TRBD2. CDR1 is SQVTM, CDR2 ANQGSEA, per germline. CDR3 length: 13 residues. Trimming removed 7 bases from V and 8 bases from J; junction bases left unmatched: 11.

A remark on this clonotype: This may arise from a read error, as a much more abundant clone is one base away. The chain is built from TRBV12-3 or TRBV12-4 and TRBJ1-2; D gene ambiguous. The CDR3 runs to 14 residues. The CDR3 DNA reads TGTGCCAGCAGTAAATTCTCGAGATCTGAGGGCTACGCCTTC. Translation: CASSKFSRSEGYAF.

The chain employs TRBV11-2 and TRBJ1-3; D is uncertain. The V end was cut by 1 base, the J end by 2 bases, with 12 bases between. CDR1 is SGHAT, CDR2 FQNNGV, per germline. The CDR3 loop spans 16 amino acids. The CDR3 loop reads CASSLVVPLPGNTIYF. DNA for the CDR3: TGTGCCAGCAGCTTAGTTGTCCCATTGCCTGGAAACACCATATATTTT.

The V call is TRBV9, the J call TRBJ1-1, with 7 bases matching TRBD1. Germline CDR1 SGDLS, CDR2 YYNGEE. The junction had 9 bases not matched to a gene; V was cut back by 4 bases and J by 6 bases. The CDR3 covers 14 residues. CDR3 residues: CASSPPDRVAEAFF. The CDR3 DNA reads as TGTGCCAGCAGCCCCCCCGACAGGGTTGCTGAAGCTTTCTTT.

This clonotype was seen repeatedly, ten times or more. The chain recombines TRBV19 with TRBJ2-7; TRBD1 is a possible D gene (6 bases). V lost 4 bases and J lost 2, with 18 bases in between. Germline CDR1 LNHDA, CDR2 SQIVND (reference sequence). This CDR3 is 16 amino acids long. CDR3 sequence: CASSNPDRSAAYEQYF. The DNA for the CDR3 is TGTGCCAGTAGTAACCCCGACAGGTCAGCCGCCTACGAGCAGTACTTC.